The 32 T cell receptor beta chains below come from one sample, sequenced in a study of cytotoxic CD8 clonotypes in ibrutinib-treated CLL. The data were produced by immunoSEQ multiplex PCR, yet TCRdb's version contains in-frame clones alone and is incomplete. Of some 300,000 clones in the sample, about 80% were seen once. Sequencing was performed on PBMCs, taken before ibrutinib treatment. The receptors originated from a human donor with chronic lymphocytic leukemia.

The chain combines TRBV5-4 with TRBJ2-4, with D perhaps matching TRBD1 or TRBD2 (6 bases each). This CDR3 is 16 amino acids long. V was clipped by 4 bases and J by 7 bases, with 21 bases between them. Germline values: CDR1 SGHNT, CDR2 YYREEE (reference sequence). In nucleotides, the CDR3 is TGTGCCAGCAGCCCTGGAGGGGGGTTTGGATCGAACATTCAGTACTTC. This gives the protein CASSPGGGFGSNIQYF.

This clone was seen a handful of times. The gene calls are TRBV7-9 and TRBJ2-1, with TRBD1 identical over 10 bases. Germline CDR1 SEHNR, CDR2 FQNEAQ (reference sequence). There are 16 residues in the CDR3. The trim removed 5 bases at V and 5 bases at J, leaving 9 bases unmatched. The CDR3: CASSAPGQGNNNEQFF. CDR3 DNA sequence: TGTGCCAGCAGCGCACCGGGACAGGGGAATAACAATGAGCAGTTCTTC.

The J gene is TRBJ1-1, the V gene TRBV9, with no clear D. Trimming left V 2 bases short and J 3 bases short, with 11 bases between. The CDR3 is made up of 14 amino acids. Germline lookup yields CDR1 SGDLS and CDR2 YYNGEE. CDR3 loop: CASSVRAWHTEAFF. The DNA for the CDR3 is TGTGCCAGCAGCGTTAGGGCCTGGCACACTGAAGCTTTCTTT.

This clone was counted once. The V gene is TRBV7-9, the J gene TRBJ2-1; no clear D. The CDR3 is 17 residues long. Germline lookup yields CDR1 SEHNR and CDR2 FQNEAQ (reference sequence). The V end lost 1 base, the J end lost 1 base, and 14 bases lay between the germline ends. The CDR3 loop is CASSLVPLAESYNEQFF. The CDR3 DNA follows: TGTGCCAGCAGCTTAGTCCCACTCGCGGAATCCTACAATGAGCAGTTCTTC. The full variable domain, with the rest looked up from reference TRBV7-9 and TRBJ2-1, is DTGVSQNPRHKITKRGQNVTFRCDPISEHNRLYWYRQTLGQGPEFLTYFQNEAQLEKSRLLSDRFSAERPKGSFSTLEIQRTEQGDSAMYLCASSLVPLAESYNEQFFGPGTRLTVL.

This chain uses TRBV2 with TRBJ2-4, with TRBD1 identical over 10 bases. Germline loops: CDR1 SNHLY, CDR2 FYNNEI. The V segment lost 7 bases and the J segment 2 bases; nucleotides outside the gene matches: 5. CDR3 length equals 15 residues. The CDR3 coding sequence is TGTGCCAGCATGCAGGACAGGGGGTCCAAAAACATTCAGTACTTC. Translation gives CASMQDRGSKNIQYF.

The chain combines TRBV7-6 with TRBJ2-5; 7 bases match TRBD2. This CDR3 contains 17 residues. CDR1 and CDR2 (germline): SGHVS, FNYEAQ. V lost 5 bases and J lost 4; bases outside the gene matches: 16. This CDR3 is CASSAPMGGRSPETQYF. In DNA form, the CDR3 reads TGTGCCAGCAGCGCCCCCATGGGAGGGAGGTCGCCAGAGACCCAGTACTTC.

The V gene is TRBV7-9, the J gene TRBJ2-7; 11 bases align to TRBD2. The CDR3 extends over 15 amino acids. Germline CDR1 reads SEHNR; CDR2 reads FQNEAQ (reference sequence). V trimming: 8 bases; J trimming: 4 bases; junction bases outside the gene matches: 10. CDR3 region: CASGDRLAGSYEQYF. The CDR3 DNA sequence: TGTGCCAGCGGGGATCGACTAGCGGGATCTTACGAGCAGTACTTC.

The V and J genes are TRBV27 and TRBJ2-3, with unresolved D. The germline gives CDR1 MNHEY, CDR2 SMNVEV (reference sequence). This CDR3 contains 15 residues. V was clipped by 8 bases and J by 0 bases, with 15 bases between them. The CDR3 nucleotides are TGTGCCAGCTCGCGGCAGCCAGCTAGCACAGATACGCAGTATTTT. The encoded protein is CASSRQPASTDTQYF.

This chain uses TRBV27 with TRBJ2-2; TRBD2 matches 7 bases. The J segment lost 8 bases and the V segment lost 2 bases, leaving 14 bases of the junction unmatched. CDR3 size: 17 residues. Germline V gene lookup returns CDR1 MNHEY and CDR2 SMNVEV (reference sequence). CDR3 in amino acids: CASSLLRASGTLGELFF. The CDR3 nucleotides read TGTGCCAGCAGTTTACTTAGGGCTAGCGGTACCCTGGGGGAGCTGTTTTTT.

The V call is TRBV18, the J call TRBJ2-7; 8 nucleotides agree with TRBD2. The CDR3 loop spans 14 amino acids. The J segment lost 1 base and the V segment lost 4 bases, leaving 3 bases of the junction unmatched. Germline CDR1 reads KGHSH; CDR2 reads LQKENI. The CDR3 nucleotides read TGTGCCAGCTCACTCACTAGCGGATCCTACGAGCAGTACTTC. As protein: CASSLTSGSYEQYF.

CDR3: CASSKDEEGQPQHF. CDR3 in DNA: TGTGCCAGCAGCAAAGATGAGGAGGGACAGCCCCAGCATTTT. The rearrangement links TRBV21-1 to TRBJ1-5. TRBV21-1 is reported as a pseudogene. This CDR3 comprises 14 residues.

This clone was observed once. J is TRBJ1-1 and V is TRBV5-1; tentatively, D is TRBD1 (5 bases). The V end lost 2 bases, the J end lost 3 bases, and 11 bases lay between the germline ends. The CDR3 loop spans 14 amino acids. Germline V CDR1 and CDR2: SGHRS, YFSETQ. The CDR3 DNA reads TGCGCCAGCAGCTTTGGGACGGGAGACACTGAAGCTTTCTTT. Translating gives CASSFGTGDTEAFF.

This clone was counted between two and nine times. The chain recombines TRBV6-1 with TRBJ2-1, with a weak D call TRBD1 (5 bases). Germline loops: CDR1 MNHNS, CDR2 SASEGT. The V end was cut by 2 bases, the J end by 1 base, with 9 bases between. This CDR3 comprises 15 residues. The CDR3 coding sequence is TGTGCCAGCAGTGAAAGGCAGGGTTCCTACAATGAGCAGTTCTTC. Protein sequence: CASSERQGSYNEQFF.

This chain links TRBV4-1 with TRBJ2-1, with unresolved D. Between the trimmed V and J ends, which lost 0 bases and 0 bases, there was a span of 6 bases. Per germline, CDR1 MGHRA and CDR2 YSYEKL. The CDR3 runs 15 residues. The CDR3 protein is CASSQDGSSYNEQFF. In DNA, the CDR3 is TGCGCCAGCAGCCAAGACGGAAGCTCCTACAATGAGCAGTTCTTC.

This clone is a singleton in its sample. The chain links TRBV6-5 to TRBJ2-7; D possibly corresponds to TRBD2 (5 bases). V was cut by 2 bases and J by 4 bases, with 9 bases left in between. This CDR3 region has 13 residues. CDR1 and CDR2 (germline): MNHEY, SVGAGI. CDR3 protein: CASSYERNYEQYF. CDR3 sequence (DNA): TGTGCCAGCAGTTACGAGCGGAATTACGAGCAGTACTTC.

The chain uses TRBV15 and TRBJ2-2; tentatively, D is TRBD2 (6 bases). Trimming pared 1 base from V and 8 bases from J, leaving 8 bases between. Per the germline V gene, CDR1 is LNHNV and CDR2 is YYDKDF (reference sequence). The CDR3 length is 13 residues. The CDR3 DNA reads TGTGCCACCAGCAGAGGCGGGAAAGGGGAGCTGTTTTTT. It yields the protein CATSRGGKGELFF. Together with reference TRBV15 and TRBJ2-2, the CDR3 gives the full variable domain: DAMVIQNPRYQVTQFGKPVTLSCSQTLNHNVMYWYQQKSSQAPKLLFHYYDKDFNNEADTPDNFQSRRPNTSFCFLDIRSPGLGDTAMYLCATSRGGKGELFFGEGSRLTVL.

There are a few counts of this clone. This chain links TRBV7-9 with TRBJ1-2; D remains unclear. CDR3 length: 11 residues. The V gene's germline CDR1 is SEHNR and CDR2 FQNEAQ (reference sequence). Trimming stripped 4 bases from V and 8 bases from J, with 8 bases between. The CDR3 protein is CASSSRGGYTF. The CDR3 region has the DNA TGTGCCAGCAGCTCGCGTGGAGGCTACACCTTC.

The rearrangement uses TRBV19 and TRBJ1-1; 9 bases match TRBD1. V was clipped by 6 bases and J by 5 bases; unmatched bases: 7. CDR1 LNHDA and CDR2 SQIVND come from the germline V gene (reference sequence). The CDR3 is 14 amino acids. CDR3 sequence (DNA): TGTGCCAGTAGCAACAGGGGGCCATGGACTGAAGCTTTCTTT. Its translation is CASSNRGPWTEAFF.

This CDR3 reads CASSAGQVPGEKLFF. The CDR3 coding sequence is TGTGCCAGCAGTGCCGGACAGGTCCCAGGGGAAAAACTGTTTTTT. The gene calls are TRBV2 and TRBJ1-4, with TRBD1 identical over 7 bases. V was pared by 4 bases and J by 8 bases, with 10 bases of the junction left unmatched. This CDR3 has 15 amino acids. The germline V gene encodes CDR1 SNHLY and CDR2 FYNNEI.

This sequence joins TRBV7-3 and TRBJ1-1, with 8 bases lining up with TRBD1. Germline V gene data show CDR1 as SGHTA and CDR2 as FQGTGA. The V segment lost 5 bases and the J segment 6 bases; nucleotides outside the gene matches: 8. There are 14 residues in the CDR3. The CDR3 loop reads CASSRQGQGSEAFF. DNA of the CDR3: TGTGCCAGCAGCCGACAGGGGCAGGGATCTGAAGCTTTCTTT. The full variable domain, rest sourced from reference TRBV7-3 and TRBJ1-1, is GAGVSQTPSNKVTEKGKYVELRCDPISGHTALYWYRQSLGQGPEFLIYFQGTGAADDSGLPNDRFFAVRPEGSVSTLKIQRTERGDSAVYLCASSRQGQGSEAFFGQGTRLTVV.

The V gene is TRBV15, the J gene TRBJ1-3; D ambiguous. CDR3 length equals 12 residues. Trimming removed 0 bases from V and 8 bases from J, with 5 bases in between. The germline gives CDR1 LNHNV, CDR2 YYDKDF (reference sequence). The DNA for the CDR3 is TGTGCCACCAGCAGAGACCGCTACACCATATATTTT. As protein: CATSRDRYTIYF. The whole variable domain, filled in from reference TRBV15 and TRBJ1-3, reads DAMVIQNPRYQVTQFGKPVTLSCSQTLNHNVMYWYQQKSSQAPKLLFHYYDKDFNNEADTPDNFQSRRPNTSFCFLDIRSPGLGDTAMYLCATSRDRYTIYFGEGSWLTVV.

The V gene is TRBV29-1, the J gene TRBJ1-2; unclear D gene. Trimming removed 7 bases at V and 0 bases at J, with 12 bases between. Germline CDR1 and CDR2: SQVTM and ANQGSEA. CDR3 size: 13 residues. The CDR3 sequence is CSDSQGPNYGYTF. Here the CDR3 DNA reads TGCAGCGACTCACAAGGGCCTAACTATGGCTACACCTTC.

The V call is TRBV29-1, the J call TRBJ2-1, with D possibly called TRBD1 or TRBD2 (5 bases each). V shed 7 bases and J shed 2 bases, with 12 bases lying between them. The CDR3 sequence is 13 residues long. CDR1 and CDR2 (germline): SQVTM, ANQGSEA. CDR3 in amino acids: CSERRGPYNEQFF. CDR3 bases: TGCAGCGAACGACGGGGCCCCTACAATGAGCAGTTCTTC.

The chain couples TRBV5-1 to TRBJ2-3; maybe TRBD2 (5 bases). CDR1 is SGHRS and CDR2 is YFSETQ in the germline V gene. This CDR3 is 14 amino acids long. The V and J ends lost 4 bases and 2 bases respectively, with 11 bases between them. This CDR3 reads CASSPSGYTDTQYF. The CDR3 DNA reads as TGCGCCAGCAGCCCCTCGGGGTACACAGATACGCAGTATTTT.

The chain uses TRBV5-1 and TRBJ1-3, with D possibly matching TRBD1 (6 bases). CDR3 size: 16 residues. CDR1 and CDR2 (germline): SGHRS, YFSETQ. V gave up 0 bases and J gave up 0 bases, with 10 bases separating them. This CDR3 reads CASSLAGGPSGNTIYF. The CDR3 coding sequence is TGCGCCAGCAGCTTGGCCGGGGGCCCCTCTGGAAACACCATATATTTT.

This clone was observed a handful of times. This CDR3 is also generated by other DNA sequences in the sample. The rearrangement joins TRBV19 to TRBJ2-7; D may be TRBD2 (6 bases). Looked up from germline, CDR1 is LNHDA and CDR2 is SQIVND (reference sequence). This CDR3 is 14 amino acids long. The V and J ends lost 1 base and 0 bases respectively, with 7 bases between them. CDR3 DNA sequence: TGTGCCAGTAGTATAGGCGGGAACTCCTACGAGCAGTACTTC. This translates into CASSIGGNSYEQYF.

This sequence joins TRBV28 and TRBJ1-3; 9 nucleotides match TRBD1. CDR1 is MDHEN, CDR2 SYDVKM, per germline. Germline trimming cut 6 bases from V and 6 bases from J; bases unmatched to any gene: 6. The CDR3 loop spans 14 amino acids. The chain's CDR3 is CASRRTGVANTIYF. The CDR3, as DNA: TGTGCCAGCAGACGGACAGGGGTGGCAAACACCATATATTTT.

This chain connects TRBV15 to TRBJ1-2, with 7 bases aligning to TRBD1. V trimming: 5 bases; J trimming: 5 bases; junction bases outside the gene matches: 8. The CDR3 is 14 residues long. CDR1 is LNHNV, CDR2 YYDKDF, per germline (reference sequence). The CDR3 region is CATSGSGTAYGYTF. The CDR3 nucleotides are TGTGCCACCAGCGGCTCCGGGACAGCTTATGGCTACACCTTC.

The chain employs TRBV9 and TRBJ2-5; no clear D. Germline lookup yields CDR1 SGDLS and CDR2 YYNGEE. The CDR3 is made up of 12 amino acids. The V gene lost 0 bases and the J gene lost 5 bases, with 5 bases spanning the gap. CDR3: CASSVETETQYF. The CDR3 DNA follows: TGTGCCAGCAGCGTAGAAACGGAGACCCAGTACTTC.

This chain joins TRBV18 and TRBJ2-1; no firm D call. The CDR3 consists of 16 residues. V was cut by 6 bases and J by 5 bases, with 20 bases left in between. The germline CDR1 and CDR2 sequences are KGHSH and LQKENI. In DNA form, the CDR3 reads TGTGCCAGCTCGCATCCTCTAGTGCGACTGGACAATGAGCAGTTCTTC. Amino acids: CASSHPLVRLDNEQFF.

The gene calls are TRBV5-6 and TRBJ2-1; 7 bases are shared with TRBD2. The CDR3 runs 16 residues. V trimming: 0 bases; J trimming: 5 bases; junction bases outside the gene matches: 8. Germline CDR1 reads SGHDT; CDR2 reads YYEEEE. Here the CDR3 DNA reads TGTGCCAGCAGCTTGGTCGGCGGGAGAATGGACAATGAGCAGTTCTTC. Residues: CASSLVGGRMDNEQFF.

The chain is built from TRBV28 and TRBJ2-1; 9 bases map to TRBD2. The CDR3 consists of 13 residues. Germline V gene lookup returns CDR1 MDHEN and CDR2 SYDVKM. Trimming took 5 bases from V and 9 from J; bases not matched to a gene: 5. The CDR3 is CASSPIAGAEQFF. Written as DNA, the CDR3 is TGTGCCAGCAGTCCAATAGCGGGAGCTGAGCAGTTCTTC.